This T cell receptor beta chain was documented in a study of monozygotic twins with inflammatory bowel disease. Study-wide findings and caveats: Compared with healthy co-twins, IBD patients showed reduced TCRbeta repertoire diversity by inverse Simpson.

The CDR3 contains 14 residues. In germline, CDR1 is SQVTM, CDR2 ANQGSEA. Roughly 3,500 ng of total RNA went into each TCR library. TCRdb re-analyzed the 5' RACE reads; it lists each CDR3 protein once, without DNA. Its table lists 110,000 or so distinct CDR3 sequences. Worth noting for this clonotype: Its antigen is not identified.

Sample: blood. V usage is TRBV29-1 and J usage is TRBJ1-5; with no DNA, the TCRdb D assignment of TRBD1 cannot be verified. The source is a human donor with ulcerative colitis or Crohn's disease, or a healthy co-twin of an affected twin (not recorded which). The CDR3 region is CSVRTGVGNQPQHF.